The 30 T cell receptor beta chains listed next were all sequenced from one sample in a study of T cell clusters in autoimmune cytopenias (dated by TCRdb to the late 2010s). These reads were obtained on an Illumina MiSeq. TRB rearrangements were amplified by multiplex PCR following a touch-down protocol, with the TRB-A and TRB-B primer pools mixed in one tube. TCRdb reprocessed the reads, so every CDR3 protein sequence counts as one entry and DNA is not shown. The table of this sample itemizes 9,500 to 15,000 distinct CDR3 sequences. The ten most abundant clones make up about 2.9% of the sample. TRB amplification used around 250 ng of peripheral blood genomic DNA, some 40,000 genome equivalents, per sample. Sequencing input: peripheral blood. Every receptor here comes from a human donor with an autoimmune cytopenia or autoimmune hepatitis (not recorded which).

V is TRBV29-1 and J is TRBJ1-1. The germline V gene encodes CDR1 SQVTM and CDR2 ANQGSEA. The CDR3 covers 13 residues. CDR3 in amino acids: CSVVGQGNTEAFF.

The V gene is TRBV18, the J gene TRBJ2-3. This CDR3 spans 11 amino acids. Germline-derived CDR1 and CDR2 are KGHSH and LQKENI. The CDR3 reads CASSPEHTQYF.

CDR3: CASSLAGGLETQYF. The chain links TRBV7-2 to TRBJ2-5; TCRdb calls TRBD1, which cannot be checked without DNA. The CDR3 is made up of 14 amino acids. Germline assignment: CDR1 SGHTA and CDR2 FQGNSA.

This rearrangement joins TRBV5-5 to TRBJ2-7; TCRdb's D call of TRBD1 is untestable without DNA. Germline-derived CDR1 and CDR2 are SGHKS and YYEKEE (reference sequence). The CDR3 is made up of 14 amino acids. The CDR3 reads CASSSPGQAYEQYF.

CDR3 sequence: CASSYRVGNQPQHF. The V and J genes are TRBV6-2 or TRBV6-3 and TRBJ1-5. Germline V lookup: CDR1 MNHEY, CDR2 SVGEGT. The CDR3 extends over 14 amino acids.

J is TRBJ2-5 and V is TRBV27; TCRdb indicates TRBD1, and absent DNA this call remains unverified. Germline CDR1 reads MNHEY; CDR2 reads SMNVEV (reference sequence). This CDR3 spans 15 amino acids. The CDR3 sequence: CASSLVAVPEETQYF.

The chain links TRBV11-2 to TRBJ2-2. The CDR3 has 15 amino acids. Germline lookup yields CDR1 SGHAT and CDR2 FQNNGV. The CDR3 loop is CASSLGLANTGELFF.

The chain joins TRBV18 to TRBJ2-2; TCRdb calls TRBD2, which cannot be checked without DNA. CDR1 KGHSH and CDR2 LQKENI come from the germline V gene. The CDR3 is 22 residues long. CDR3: CASSPRRWETDIAEVNTGELFF. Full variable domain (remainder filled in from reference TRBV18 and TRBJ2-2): NAGVMQNPRHLVRRRGQEARLRCSPMKGHSHVYWYRQLPEEGLKFMVYLQKENIIDESGMPKERFSAEFPKEGPSILRIQQVVRGDSAAYFCASSPRRWETDIAEVNTGELFFGEGSRLTVL.

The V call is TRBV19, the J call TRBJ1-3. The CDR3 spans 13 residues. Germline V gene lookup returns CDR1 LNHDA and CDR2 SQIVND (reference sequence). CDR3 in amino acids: CASTTGSGNTIYF.

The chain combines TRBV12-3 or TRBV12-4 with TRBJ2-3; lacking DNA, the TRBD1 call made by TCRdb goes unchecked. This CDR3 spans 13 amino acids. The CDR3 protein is CASSIYRGDTQYF.

The CDR3 here is CASSLEAGDRGLGGYTF. The chain uses TRBV12-3 or TRBV12-4 and TRBJ1-2; TCRdb selects TRBD1, and the lack of DNA leaves this call unchecked. This CDR3 is 17 amino acids long.

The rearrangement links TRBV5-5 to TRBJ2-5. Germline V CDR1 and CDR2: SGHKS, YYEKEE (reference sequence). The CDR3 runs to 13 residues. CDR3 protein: CASSSLGLETQYF.

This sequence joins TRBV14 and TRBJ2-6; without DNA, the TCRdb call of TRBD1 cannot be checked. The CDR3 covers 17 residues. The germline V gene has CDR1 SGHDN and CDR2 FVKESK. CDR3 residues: CASSQEFRGPGANVLTF.

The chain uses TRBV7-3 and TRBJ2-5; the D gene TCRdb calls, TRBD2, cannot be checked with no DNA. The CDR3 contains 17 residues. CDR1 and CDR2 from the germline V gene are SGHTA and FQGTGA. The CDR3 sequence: CASSSPRSWRGGQTQYF. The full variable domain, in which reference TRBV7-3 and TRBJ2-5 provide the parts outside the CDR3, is GAGVSQTPSNKVTEKGKYVELRCDPISGHTALYWYRQSLGQGPEFLIYFQGTGAADDSGLPNDRFFAVRPEGSVSTLKIQRTERGDSAVYLCASSSPRSWRGGQTQYFGPGTRLLVL.

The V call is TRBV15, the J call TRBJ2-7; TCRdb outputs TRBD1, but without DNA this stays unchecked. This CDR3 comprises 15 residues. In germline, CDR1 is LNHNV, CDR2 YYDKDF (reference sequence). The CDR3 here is CATSINTGGYYEQYF.

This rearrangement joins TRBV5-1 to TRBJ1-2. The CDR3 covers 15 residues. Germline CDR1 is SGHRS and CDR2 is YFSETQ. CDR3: CASSLVLDGHYGYTF.

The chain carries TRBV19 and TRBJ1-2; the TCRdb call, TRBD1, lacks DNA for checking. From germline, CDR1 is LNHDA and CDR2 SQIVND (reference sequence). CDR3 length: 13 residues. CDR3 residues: CASSPQGPYGYTF. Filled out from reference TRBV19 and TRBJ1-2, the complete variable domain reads DGGITQSPKYLFRKEGQNVTLSCEQNLNHDAMYWYRQDPGQGLRLIYYSQIVNDFQKGDIAEGYSVSREKKESFPLTVTSAQKNPTAFYLCASSPQGPYGYTFGSGTRLTVV.

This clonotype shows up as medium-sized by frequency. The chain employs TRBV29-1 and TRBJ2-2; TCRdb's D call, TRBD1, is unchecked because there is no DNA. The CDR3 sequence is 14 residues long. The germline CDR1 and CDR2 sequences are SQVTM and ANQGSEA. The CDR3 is CSVETGDVGGELFF.

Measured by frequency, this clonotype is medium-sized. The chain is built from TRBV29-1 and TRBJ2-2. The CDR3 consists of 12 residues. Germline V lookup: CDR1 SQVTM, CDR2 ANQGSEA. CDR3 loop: CSVEEDTGELFF.

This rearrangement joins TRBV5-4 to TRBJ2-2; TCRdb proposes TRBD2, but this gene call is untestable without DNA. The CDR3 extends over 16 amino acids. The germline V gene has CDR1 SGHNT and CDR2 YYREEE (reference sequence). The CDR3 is CASSFKRITNTGELFF.

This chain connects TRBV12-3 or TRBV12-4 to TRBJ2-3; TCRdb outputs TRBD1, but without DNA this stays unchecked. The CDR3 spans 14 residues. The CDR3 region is CASSLSGTADTQYF.

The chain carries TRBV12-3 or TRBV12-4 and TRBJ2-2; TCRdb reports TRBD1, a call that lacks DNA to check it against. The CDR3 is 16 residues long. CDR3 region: CASSPRTGGNTGELFF.

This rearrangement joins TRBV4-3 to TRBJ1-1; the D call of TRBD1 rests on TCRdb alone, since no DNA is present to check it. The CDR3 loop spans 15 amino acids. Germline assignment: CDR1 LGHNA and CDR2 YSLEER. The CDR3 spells CASSRGEPSDTEAFF.

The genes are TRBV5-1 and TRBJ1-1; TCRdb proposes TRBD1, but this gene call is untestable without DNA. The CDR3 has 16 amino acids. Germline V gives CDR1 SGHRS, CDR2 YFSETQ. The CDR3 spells CASSLDPGHRNTEAFF.

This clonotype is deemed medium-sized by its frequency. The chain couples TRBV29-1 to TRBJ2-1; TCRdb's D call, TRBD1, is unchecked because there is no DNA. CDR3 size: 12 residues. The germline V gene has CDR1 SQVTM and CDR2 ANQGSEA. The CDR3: CSLRTGDNEQFF.

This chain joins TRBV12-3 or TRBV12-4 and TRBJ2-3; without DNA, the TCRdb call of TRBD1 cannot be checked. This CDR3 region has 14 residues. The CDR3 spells CASSFGGAGDTQYF.

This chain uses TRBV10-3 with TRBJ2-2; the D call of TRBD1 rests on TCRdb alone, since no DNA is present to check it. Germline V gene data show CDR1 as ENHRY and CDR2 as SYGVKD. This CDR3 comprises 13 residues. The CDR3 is CAISAGVTGELFF.

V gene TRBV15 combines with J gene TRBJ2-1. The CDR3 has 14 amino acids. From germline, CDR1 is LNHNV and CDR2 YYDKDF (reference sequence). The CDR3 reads CATSRDQWGNEQFF. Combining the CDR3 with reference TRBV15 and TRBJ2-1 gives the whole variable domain DAMVIQNPRYQVTQFGKPVTLSCSQTLNHNVMYWYQQKSSQAPKLLFHYYDKDFNNEADTPDNFQSRRPNTSFCFLDIRSPGLGDTAMYLCATSRDQWGNEQFFGPGTRLTVL.

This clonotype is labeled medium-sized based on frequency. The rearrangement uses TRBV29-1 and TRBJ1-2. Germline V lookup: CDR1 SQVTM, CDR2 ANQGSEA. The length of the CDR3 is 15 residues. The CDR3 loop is CSVELGLTTNYGYTF. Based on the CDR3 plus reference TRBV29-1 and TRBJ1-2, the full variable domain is SAVISQKPSRDICQRGTSLTIQCQVDSQVTMMFWYRQQPGQSLTLIATANQGSEATYESGFVIDKFPISRPNLTFSTLTVSNMSPEDSSIYLCSVELGLTTNYGYTFGSGTRLTVV.

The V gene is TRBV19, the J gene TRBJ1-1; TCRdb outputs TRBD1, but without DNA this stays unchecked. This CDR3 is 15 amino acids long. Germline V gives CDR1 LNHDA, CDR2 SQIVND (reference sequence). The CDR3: CASSPRTGLDTEAFF.